Listed below are T cell receptor beta chains from one sample, sequenced in a study of cytomegalovirus exposure and HLA in healthy donors. TCRdb's copy holds only in-frame clones and misses some; the assay was immunoSEQ multiplex PCR. This sample has 130,000 or so clones, with over 8% found just once. The sequencing input was PBMCs. The receptors here all came from a man between 40 and 49 years old in good health and CMV-seronegative. CDR3s include the opening cysteine and the closing phenylalanine or tryptophan. D genes are given only for firm matches. Size is omitted from some rows. Given values are once, few, many or a class for expanded clones.

J gene: TRBJ1-5; D gene: -; clone size: few; V gene: TRBV19; CDR3 protein: CATSQGNSGNQPQHF; CDR3 DNA: TGTGCCACGTCCCAGGGAAACAGCGGCAATCAGCCCCAGCATTTT
J gene: TRBJ2-7; D gene: TRBD2; clone size: few; V gene: TRBV5-1; CDR3 protein: CASSLVVAGSSYEQYF; CDR3 DNA: TGCGCCAGCAGCTTGGTGGTAGCGGGGAGTTCCTACGAGCAGTACTTC
J gene: TRBJ2-5; D gene: TRBD2; clone size: few; V gene: TRBV7-2; CDR3 protein: CASSSQGVLAGQETQYF; CDR3 DNA: TGTGCCAGCAGCTCACAGGGGGTACTAGCGGGACAAGAGACCCAGTACTTC
J gene: TRBJ2-1; D gene: -; clone size: few; V gene: TRBV7-9; CDR3 protein: CAKSSRFF; CDR3 DNA: TGTGCCAAAAGTTCGAGGTTCTTC
J gene: TRBJ2-1; D gene: TRBD1; clone size: few; V gene: TRBV7-9; CDR3 protein: CATSKDRGTEGNEQFF; CDR3 DNA: TGTGCCACGTCCAAGGACAGGGGAACTGAGGGCAATGAGCAGTTCTTC
J gene: TRBJ2-7; D gene: -; clone size: -; V gene: TRBV7-9; CDR3 protein: CASSPSGQAYEQYF; CDR3 DNA: TGTGCCAGCAGCCCCTCGGGACAAGCCTACGAGCAGTACTTC
J gene: TRBJ1-2; D gene: TRBD1; clone size: few; V gene: TRBV5-1; CDR3 protein: CASSLQGDGYTF; CDR3 DNA: TGCGCCAGCAGCTTACAGGGGGATGGCTACACCTTC
J gene: TRBJ1-5; D gene: TRBD1; clone size: -; V gene: TRBV11-2; CDR3 protein: CASSTDRVQPQHF; CDR3 DNA: TGTGCCAGCAGCACAGACAGGGTTCAGCCCCAGCATTTT
J gene: TRBJ2-2; D gene: TRBD1; clone size: few; V gene: TRBV6-1; CDR3 protein: CASRDRGPSGELFF; CDR3 DNA: TGTGCCAGCAGAGATAGGGGGCCGAGCGGGGAGCTGTTTTTT
J gene: TRBJ2-2; D gene: TRBD2; clone size: few; V gene: TRBV5-1; CDR3 protein: CASTRSLAGGPGELFF; CDR3 DNA: TGCGCCAGCACCCGGTCCCTAGCGGGGGGACCCGGGGAGCTGTTTTTT
J gene: TRBJ2-2; D gene: TRBD2; clone size: few; V gene: TRBV9; CDR3 protein: CASSATGGPNTGELFF; CDR3 DNA: TGTGCCAGCAGCGCGACGGGGGGACCGAACACCGGGGAGCTGTTTTTT
J gene: TRBJ2-5; D gene: TRBD2; clone size: -; V gene: TRBV4-1; CDR3 protein: CASSQKTSGGPKQETQYF; CDR3 DNA: TGCGCCAGCAGCCAAAAGACTAGCGGGGGGCCAAAACAAGAGACCCAGTACTTC
J gene: TRBJ2-6; D gene: TRBD1; clone size: few; V gene: TRBV5-1; CDR3 protein: CASSSTTGASGANVLTF; CDR3 DNA: TGCGCCAGCAGCTCAACGACAGGGGCTTCTGGGGCCAACGTCCTGACTTTC
J gene: TRBJ2-1; D gene: -; clone size: few; V gene: TRBV29-1; CDR3 protein: CSVVQVSYNEQFF; CDR3 DNA: TGCAGCGTTGTACAAGTCTCCTACAATGAGCAGTTCTTC
J gene: TRBJ2-2; D gene: -; clone size: few; V gene: TRBV19; CDR3 protein: CASSIDPRTAGELFF; CDR3 DNA: TGTGCCAGTAGTATAGATCCAAGGACAGCCGGGGAGCTGTTTTTT
J gene: TRBJ2-3; D gene: TRBD2; clone size: few; V gene: TRBV10-3; CDR3 protein: CAISEDLGGTSDTQYF; CDR3 DNA: TGTGCCATCAGTGAGGACCTTGGCGGGACTAGCGATACGCAGTATTTT
J gene: TRBJ2-1; D gene: -; clone size: few; V gene: TRBV19; CDR3 protein: CASSVQVFGGNEQFF; CDR3 DNA: TGTGCCAGTAGTGTTCAGGTCTTCGGGGGCAATGAGCAGTTCTTC
J gene: TRBJ1-1; D gene: -; clone size: few; V gene: TRBV30; CDR3 protein: CASGGWVNTEAFF; CDR3 DNA: TGTGCCAGCGGGGGTTGGGTAAACACTGAAGCTTTCTTT
J gene: TRBJ1-2; D gene: -; clone size: few; V gene: TRBV10-2; CDR3 protein: CASSDERERGYTF; CDR3 DNA: TGCGCCAGCAGTGATGAACGGGAGAGAGGCTACACCTTC